This is a list of T cell receptor beta chains from one sample in a study of blood T cells in healthy people across ages. MiXCR was run by TCRdb on the 5' RACE reads, yielding one entry per CDR3 protein. The sample shows about 1.5 million distinct CDR3 sequences, approximately 43% of them seen only once. The sequenced sample consisted of blood. The receptors stem from a woman younger than 30 in good health. The CDR3 runs from the conserved cysteine through the conserved F or W.

TRBV20-1,CSARDLASGSYEQYF
TRBV7-2,CASSMGLAGVAYNEQFF
TRBV20-1,CSARKGEGFYNEQFF
TRBV4-3,CASSRDPGTTYEQFF
TRBV3-1,CASSQDLRGADNEQFF
TRBV20-1,CSAREGLAGETQYF
TRBV12-3/TRBV12-4,CASSSSRGLNTEAFF
TRBV6-6,CASGPGTAKLSYEQYF
TRBV20-1,CSAGDRVVTEAFF
TRBV2,CASRDTGAGTEAFF
TRBV9,CASSDGGPADTQYF
TRBV11-2,CASSLGDRVKETQYF
TRBV18,CATKEIRSETQYF
TRBV7-2,CASSPLGRGQDYGYTF
TRBV5-6,CASSQDMDAGGTEAFF
TRBV15,CATSRGPGGETQYF
TRBV6-2/TRBV6-3,CASSYSRTSGTYEQYF
TRBV27,CASSLRQGRSSYEQYF
TRBV7-3,CASSLRPGLTAEAFF
TRBV15,CATSRDRTQGGDYGYTF
TRBV10-3,CAISDSLGLAGKGEQFF
TRBV29-1,CSVDGQGGKLFGYTF
TRBV18,CASSPPNVMHIDEQFF
TRBV5-6,CASSFIGGYGEQFF
TRBV7-2,CASSLRTGLTSPLHF
TRBV5-1,CASSLLAGAIDTQYF
TRBV20-1,CSALPGLAKTQYF
TRBV5-1,CASSFQTGNTGELFF
TRBV9,CASSVAPRENTQYF
TRBV27,CASSRRTGETQYF
TRBV2,CASSEAPVGSNQPQHF
TRBV6-2/TRBV6-3,CASSRLLAPLNTGELFF
TRBV15,CATSRDRTDNSPLHF
TRBV7-6,CASSSPSLAGVHEQYF
TRBV12-3/TRBV12-4,CASRDGFF
TRBV7-9,CASSPRASHEQYF
TRBV4-1,CASSPRELSYGYTF
TRBV14,CASSQWTATNEKLFF
TRBV24-1,CATSDFRDRTTQFF
TRBV13,CASSSWTGERETQYF
TRBV7-6,CASSRRVGNTEAFF
TRBV12-3/TRBV12-4,CASSNYYNEQFF
TRBV7-2,CASSLWTPAGERTDTQYF
TRBV20-1,CSAGDRGHVEKLFF
TRBV5-1,CASSLGHPQYGYTF
TRBV7-2,CASSLAVAGNQPQHF